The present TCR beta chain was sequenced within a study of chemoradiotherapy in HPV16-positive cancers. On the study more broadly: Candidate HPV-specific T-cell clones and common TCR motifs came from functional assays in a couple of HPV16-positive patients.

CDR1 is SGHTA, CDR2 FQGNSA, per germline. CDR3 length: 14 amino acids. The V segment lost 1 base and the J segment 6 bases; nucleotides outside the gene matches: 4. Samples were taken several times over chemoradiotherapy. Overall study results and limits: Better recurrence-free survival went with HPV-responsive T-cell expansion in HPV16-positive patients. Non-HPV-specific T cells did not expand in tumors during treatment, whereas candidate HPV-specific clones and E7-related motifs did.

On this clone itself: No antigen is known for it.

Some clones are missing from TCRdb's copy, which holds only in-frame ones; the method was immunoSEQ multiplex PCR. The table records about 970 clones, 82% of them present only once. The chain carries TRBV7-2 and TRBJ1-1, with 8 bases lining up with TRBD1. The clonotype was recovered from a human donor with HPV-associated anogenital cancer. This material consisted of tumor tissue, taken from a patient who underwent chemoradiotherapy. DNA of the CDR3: TGTGCCAGCAGCTTAGGCAGGGGGCAGGCTGAAGCTTTCTTT. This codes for CASSLGRGQAEAFF.